This TCR beta chain originates from a study of T cell responses to AZD1222 COVID-19 vaccine. Study in general: Pooling covered second doses at about 4 or about 12 weeks.

Concerning this clone: The antigen is not known.

From germline, CDR1 is LGHDT and CDR2 YNNKEL (reference sequence). Trimming at V came to 4 bases and at J to 0 bases, leaving 5 bases not matched to a gene. CDR3 length equals 17 residues. Measured with immunoSEQ multiplex PCR; TCRdb has only the in-frame clones, and not every one. Of more than 100,000 clones detected, around 90% appear once; the ten largest clones hold approximately 8%. Study-level findings and limits: Among vaccine-associated CD4 TCRs, coverage spanned spike, with dominance at 160-218 and 743-854. Repertoire sampling happened only post peak T cell response. It should be noted that donors were predominantly white British and more often female, and clonal diversity was possibly underestimated.

This sample comprised peripheral blood, obtained on day 0 of AZD1222 vaccination. This chain links TRBV3-1 (or the pseudogene TRBV3-2) with TRBJ1-6; 8 positions match TRBD1. The receptor comes from an adult in good health. CDR3 in amino acids: CASSRNRGSSYNSPLHF. For the CDR3, the DNA is TGTGCCAGCAGCCGTAACAGGGGGAGCTCCTATAATTCACCCCTCCACTTT.